This T cell receptor (beta chain) was obtained from a study of blood T cell repertoires in COVID-19. Study as a whole: Acute and convalescent COVID-19 samples came from the United States, Italy and Spain. The analysed material was cDNA or gDNA that came from T cells, B-cell-depleted T cells, or PBMCs.

Here immunoSEQ multiplex PCR was the method, and the copy in TCRdb shows in-frame clones only, minus some. The data show tens of thousands of clones, approximately 86% seen once. Germline V gene sequence: CDR1 SGHDN, CDR2 FVKESK. This CDR3 contains 14 residues. V lost 3 bases, J lost 4 bases, and 10 bases lay in between. Specimen: peripheral blood. The rearrangement links TRBV14 to TRBJ1-5; maybe TRBD1 (6 bases). The receptor was isolated from a male donor with acute or convalescent COVID-19. The CDR3 here is CASSHHRENQPQHF. The CDR3 nucleotides read TGTGCCAGCAGCCACCACAGGGAGAATCAGCCCCAGCATTTT.